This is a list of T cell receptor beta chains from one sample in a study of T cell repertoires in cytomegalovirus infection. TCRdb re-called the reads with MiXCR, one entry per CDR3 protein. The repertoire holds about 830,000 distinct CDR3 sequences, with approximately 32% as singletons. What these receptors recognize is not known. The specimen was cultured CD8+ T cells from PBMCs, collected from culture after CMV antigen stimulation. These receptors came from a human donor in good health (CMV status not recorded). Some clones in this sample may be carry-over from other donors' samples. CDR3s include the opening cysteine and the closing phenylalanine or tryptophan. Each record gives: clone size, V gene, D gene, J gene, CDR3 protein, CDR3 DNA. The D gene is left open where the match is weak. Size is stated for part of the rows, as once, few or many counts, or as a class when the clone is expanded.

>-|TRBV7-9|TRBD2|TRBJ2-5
CASSSPTSGQETQYF
TGTGCCAGCAGCTCCCCGACTAGCGGCCAAGAGACCCAGTACTTC
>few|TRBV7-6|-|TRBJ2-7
CASSSAGDEQYF
TGTGCCAGCAGCTCGGCCGGGGACGAGCAGTACTTC
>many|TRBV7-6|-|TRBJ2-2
CAIPREAGELFF
TGTGCCATCCCCAGGGAGGCCGGGGAGCTGTTTTTT
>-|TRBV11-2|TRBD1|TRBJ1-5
CASSSTGSPNQPQHF
TGTGCCAGCAGCTCGACAGGGTCCCCCAATCAGCCCCAGCATTTT
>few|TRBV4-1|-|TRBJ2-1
CASSAGRPEQFF
TGCGCCAGCTCGGCGGGGCGGCCTGAGCAGTTCTTC
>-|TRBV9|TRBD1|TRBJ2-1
CASSPRDRVYNEQFF
TGTGCCAGCAGTCCCCGGGACAGGGTCTACAATGAGCAGTTCTTC
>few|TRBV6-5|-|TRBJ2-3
CASGLRVSDTQYF
TGTGCCAGCGGCCTAAGGGTCTCCGATACGCAGTATTTT
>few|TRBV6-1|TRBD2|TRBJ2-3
CASSEYSGGFTDTQYF
TGTGCCAGCAGTGAATACAGCGGGGGCTTCACAGATACGCAGTATTTT
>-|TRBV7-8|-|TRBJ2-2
CATQGAMNTGELFF
TGTGCCACCCAGGGTGCGATGAACACCGGGGAGCTGTTTTTT
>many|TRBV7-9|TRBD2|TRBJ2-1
CASSLTGLAVNNEQFF
TGTGCCAGCAGCTTAACGGGACTAGCGGTAAACAATGAGCAGTTCTTC
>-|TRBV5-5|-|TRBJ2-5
CASSLYRKETQYF
TGTGCCAGCAGCTTGTACCGAAAAGAGACCCAGTACTTC
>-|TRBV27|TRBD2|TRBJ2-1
CANSSGLAGPPEEQFF
TGTGCCAACAGTTCGGGACTAGCGGGCCCACCCGAGGAGCAGTTCTTC
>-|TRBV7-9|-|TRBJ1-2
CASSAPTVRYGYTF
TGTGCCAGCAGCGCCCCGACAGTCCGCTATGGCTACACCTTC
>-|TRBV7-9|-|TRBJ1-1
CASSQAVIWGANTEAFF
TGTGCCAGCAGCCAAGCGGTTATATGGGGCGCGAACACTGAAGCTTTCTTT
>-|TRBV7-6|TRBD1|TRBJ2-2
CASRGQGERTGELFF
TGTGCCAGCAGAGGACAGGGGGAGCGGACCGGGGAGCTGTTTTTT
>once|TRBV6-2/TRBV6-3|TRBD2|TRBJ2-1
CANSPLAGGPYNEQFF
TGTGCCAACAGCCCTCTAGCGGGGGGGCCTTACAATGAGCAGTTCTTC
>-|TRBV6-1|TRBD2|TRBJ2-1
CASIATSGSYNEQFF
TGTGCCAGCATTGCGACTAGCGGGTCCTACAATGAGCAGTTCTTC
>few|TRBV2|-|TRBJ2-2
CASSEPQGRYTGELFF
TGTGCCAGCAGCGAGCCCCAGGGGAGATACACCGGGGAGCTGTTTTTT
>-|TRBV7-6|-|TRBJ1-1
CASSSQGRGLNTEAFF
TGTGCCAGCAGCTCACAGGGAAGGGGCCTGAACACTGAAGCTTTCTTT
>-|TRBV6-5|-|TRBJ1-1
CASNWAARLNTEAFF
TGTGCCAGCAACTGGGCGGCCAGGTTGAACACTGAAGCTTTCTTT
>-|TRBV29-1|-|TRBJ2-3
CSVSAGYKKTSTDTQYF
TGCAGCGTTAGCGCGGGTTACAAAAAAACTAGCACAGATACGCAGTATTTT
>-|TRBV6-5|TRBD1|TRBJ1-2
CASRVRTGGTGYTF
TGTGCCAGCCGGGTCCGGACAGGGGGCACTGGCTACACCTTC
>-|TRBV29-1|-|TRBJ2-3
CSVEDRGSGTDTQYF
TGCAGCGTTGAAGATCGGGGGAGCGGCACAGATACGCAGTATTTT
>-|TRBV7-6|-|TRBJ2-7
CASSLGQPPDSYEQYF
TGTGCCAGCAGCTTAGGACAGCCGCCCGATTCCTACGAGCAGTACTTC
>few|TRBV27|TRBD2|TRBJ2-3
CASSLWASGEDTQYF
TGTGCCAGCAGTTTATGGGCTAGCGGGGAGGATACGCAGTATTTT
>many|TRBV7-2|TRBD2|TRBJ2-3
CASSLTSGSTDTQYF
TGTGCCAGCAGCTTAACTAGCGGGTCCACAGATACGCAGTATTTT
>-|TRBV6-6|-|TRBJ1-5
CASSYSRVPKGSTRQPQHF
TGTGCCAGCAGTTACTCGCGGGTCCCAAAAGGCAGCACAAGACAGCCCCAGCATTTT
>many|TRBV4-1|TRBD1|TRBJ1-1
CATHGTGGTEAFF
TGCGCCACCCATGGGACAGGCGGCACTGAAGCTTTCTTT
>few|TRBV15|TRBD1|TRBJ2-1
CATSGTGNTYNEQFF
TGTGCCACCAGCGGGACAGGCAATACCTACAATGAGCAGTTCTTC
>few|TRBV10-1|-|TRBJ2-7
CASSDGGPYEQYF
TGCGCCAGCAGTGACGGGGGGCCTTACGAGCAGTACTTC
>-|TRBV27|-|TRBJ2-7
CASSLLGTSYEQYF
TGTGCCAGCAGTTTACTAGGCACCTCCTACGAGCAGTACTTC
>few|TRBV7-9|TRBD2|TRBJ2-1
CASTSPLAGPTSYNEQFF
TGTGCCAGCACCTCCCCTTTAGCGGGGCCGACTTCCTACAATGAGCAGTTCTTC
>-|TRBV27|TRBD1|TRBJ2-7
CASSWTGANEQYF
TGTGCCAGCAGTTGGACAGGGGCGAACGAGCAGTACTTC
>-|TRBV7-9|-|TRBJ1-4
CASRGVSNEKLFF
TGTGCCAGCCGAGGGGTGTCTAATGAAAAACTGTTTTTT
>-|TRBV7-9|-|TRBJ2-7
CASSPTDAMGRSYEQYF
TGTGCCAGCAGCCCTACCGATGCCATGGGCAGAAGCTACGAGCAGTACTTC
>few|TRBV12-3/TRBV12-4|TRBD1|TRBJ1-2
CASGTATNYGYTF
TGTGCCAGCGGGACAGCCACTAACTATGGCTACACCTTC
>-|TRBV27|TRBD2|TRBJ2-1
CASSWTSGGDNEQFF
TGTGCCAGCAGTTGGACTAGCGGGGGGGATAATGAGCAGTTCTTC
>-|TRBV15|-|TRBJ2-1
CATGVAEYNEQFF
TGTGCCACCGGGGTAGCGGAGTACAATGAGCAGTTCTTC
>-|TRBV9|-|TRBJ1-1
CAGSVGSRSNTEAFF
TGTGCCGGCAGCGTAGGGTCACGGTCGAACACTGAAGCTTTCTTT
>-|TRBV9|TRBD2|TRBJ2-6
CASTPSGGGVSGANVLTF
TGTGCCAGCACCCCAAGCGGCGGGGGGGTATCGGGGGCCAACGTCCTGACTTTC
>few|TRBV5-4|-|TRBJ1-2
CASSFREGHGYGYTF
TGTGCCAGCAGCTTCCGAGAGGGGCACGGCTATGGCTACACCTTC
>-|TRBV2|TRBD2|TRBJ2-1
CASSEALLGLAGLYNEQFF
TGTGCCAGCAGTGAAGCGCTTCTAGGACTAGCGGGGCTTTACAATGAGCAGTTCTTC
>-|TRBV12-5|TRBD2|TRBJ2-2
CASGFGTSGGAWTGELFF
TGTGCTAGTGGTTTCGGGACTAGCGGGGGGGCTTGGACCGGGGAGCTGTTTTTT
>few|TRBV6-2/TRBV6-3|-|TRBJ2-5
CASSHDRILQETQYF
TGTGCCAGCAGTCATGACAGAATCCTACAAGAGACCCAGTACTTC
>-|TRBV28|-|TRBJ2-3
CASSLEKGPDMQYF
TGTGCCAGCAGTTTAGAGAAGGGGCCAGATATGCAGTATTTT
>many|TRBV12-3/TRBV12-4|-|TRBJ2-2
CASSLAPRGTGELFF
TGTGCCAGCAGTTTAGCGCCAAGGGGCACCGGGGAGCTGTTTTTT
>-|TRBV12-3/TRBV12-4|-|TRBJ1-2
CASSFNRGYTF
TGTGCCAGCAGTTTCAACAGGGGCTACACCTTC
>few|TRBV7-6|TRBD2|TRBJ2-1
CASSLPARGALDEQFF
TGTGCCAGCAGCCTACCGGCGCGGGGGGCTCTGGATGAGCAGTTCTTC